The 21 T cell receptor beta chains listed next were all sequenced from one sample in a study of CD8 T cells in Susac syndrome. Random-hexamer reverse transcription was applied to about 0.5 to 1 ug RNA. TCRdb re-called the immunoSEQ multiplex PCR reads with MiXCR, one entry per CDR3 protein. Here the sample spans 150,000 to 200,000 distinct CDR3 sequences, 90% to 95% being singletons. Source material: CD4+ T cells from PBMCs. These receptors were collected from a human donor in good health.

The V gene is TRBV6-1, the J gene TRBJ2-1; TRBD1 or TRBD2 may be the D gene (5 bases each). Germline V gives CDR1 MNHNS, CDR2 SASEGT. CDR3 size: 17 residues. V was cut by 7 bases and J by 0 bases, with 19 bases left in between. The CDR3 sequence: CASMVPSGGSSYNEQFF. CDR3 DNA: TGTGCCAGCATGGTACCCAGTGGGGGAAGCTCCTACAATGAGCAGTTCTTC.

The V call is TRBV3-1, the J call TRBJ1-1; D not resolved. Germline V lookup: CDR1 LGHDT, CDR2 YNNKEL (reference sequence). The CDR3 has 12 residues. Trimming removed 1 base at V and 12 bases at J, with 12 bases between. This chain's CDR3 is CASSQGIRTPFF. In nucleotides, the CDR3 is TGTGCCAGCAGCCAAGGGATCCGAACACCTTTCTTT.

This sequence joins TRBV20-1 and TRBJ2-7, with 9 bases aligning to TRBD2. Germline V CDR1 and CDR2: DFQATT, SNEGSKA (reference sequence). V lost 5 bases and J lost 1; bases outside the gene matches: 15. This CDR3 has 17 residues. The CDR3 nucleotides are TGCAGTGCTCCTGTTGGTTCTAGCGGGGACCCGTCCTACGAGCAGTACTTC. It yields the protein CSAPVGSSGDPSYEQYF.

The V gene is TRBV29-1, the J gene TRBJ2-3, with 8 positions matching TRBD1. The length of the CDR3 is 11 residues. The germline CDR1 and CDR2 sequences are SQVTM and ANQGSEA. After removal of 8 bases from V and 10 bases from J, the junction contained 8 bases not matched to a gene. Written as DNA, the CDR3 is TGCAGCACCCGGACAGGGAGTTCGCAGTATTTT. It yields the protein CSTRTGSSQYF.

The chain combines TRBV20-1 with TRBJ2-3, with D perhaps matching TRBD2 (6 bases). The CDR3 totals 12 residues. The V end lost 0 bases, the J end lost 10 bases, and 11 bases lay between the germline ends. Germline V lookup: CDR1 DFQATT, CDR2 SNEGSKA (reference sequence). The DNA for the CDR3 is TGCAGTGCTAGAGATCCGGAGGGGTCGCAGTATTTT. Its translation: CSARDPEGSQYF.

The CDR3 spells CASSSRENSPLHF. Here the CDR3 DNA reads TGTGCCAGCAGCTCCAGGGAGAATTCACCCCTCCACTTT. This chain uses TRBV12-3 or TRBV12-4 with TRBJ1-6; a possible D gene is TRBD1 (5 bases). Trimming pared 6 bases from V and 7 bases from J, leaving 10 bases between. The CDR3 runs to 13 residues.

The chain uses TRBV2 and TRBJ2-5, with D perhaps matching TRBD2 (6 bases). This CDR3 spans 14 amino acids. Trimming stripped 4 bases from V and 5 bases from J, with 14 bases between. CDR1 is SNHLY, CDR2 FYNNEI, per germline. CDR3 bases: TGTGCCAGCAGTGCCGCGCGGGGCGCGGAGACCCAGTACTTC. It translates to CASSAARGAETQYF.

The gene calls are TRBV7-2 and TRBJ2-5; D is unresolved. CDR1 and CDR2 from the germline V gene are SGHTA and FQGNSA. CDR3 size: 11 residues. Trimming removed 5 bases at V and 7 bases at J, with 8 bases between. CDR3 DNA: TGTGCCAGCAGCCCGTCCTTGACCCAGTACTTC. The encoded protein is CASSPSLTQYF.

The CDR3 region is CASTTGLSNTEAFF. The CDR3 region has the DNA TGTGCCAGCACCACGGGACTCTCGAACACTGAAGCTTTCTTT. J is TRBJ1-1 and V is TRBV6-1; a possible D gene is TRBD1 (5 bases). The CDR3 is 14 residues long. V was clipped by 7 bases and J by 1 base, with 13 bases between them. The germline gives CDR1 MNHNS, CDR2 SASEGT.

The chain couples TRBV28 to TRBJ2-3, with TRBD2 matching over 12 bases. Germline assignment: CDR1 MDHEN and CDR2 SYDVKM. J gave up 4 bases and V 10 bases, and 3 bases lay outside the gene matches. The length of the CDR3 is 13 residues. The DNA for the CDR3 is TGTGCCACCCTAGCGGGGGGGCCAGATACGCAGTATTTT. It specifies CATLAGGPDTQYF.

The V and J genes are TRBV15 and TRBJ2-3, with 9 bases matching TRBD1. In germline, CDR1 is LNHNV, CDR2 YYDKDF (reference sequence). The CDR3 runs 15 residues. The junction had 2 bases not matched to a gene; V was cut back by 3 bases and J by 1 base. The CDR3 DNA reads as TGTGCCACCAGCAGGAGGACAGGGGGCACAGATACGCAGTATTTT. This encodes CATSRRTGGTDTQYF.

The chain uses TRBV29-1 and TRBJ1-5; tentatively, D is TRBD1 (6 bases). V was shortened by 4 bases and J by 4 bases, with 17 bases between the two germline ends. CDR3 size: 15 residues. Germline CDR1 reads SQVTM; CDR2 reads ANQGSEA. The CDR3 region has the DNA TGCAGCGTTGTGAGGCCGGGGGCGAAGAATCAGCCCCAGCATTTT. Its protein product is CSVVRPGAKNQPQHF. Filled out from reference TRBV29-1 and TRBJ1-5, the complete variable domain reads SAVISQKPSRDICQRGTSLTIQCQVDSQVTMMFWYRQQPGQSLTLIATANQGSEATYESGFVIDKFPISRPNLTFSTLTVSNMSPEDSSIYLCSVVRPGAKNQPQHFGDGTRLSIL.

The chain carries TRBV5-1 and TRBJ1-1; D is undetermined. V dropped 0 bases and J dropped 2 bases, with 11 bases sitting between them. CDR1 and CDR2 from the germline V gene are SGHRS and YFSETQ. The CDR3 consists of 15 residues. CDR3 coding DNA: TGCGCCAGCAGCTTGGATTTCTCGGGCAACACTGAAGCTTTCTTT. Amino acid sequence: CASSLDFSGNTEAFF.

V usage is TRBV5-4 and J usage is TRBJ2-1; TRBD1 or TRBD2 may be the D gene (5 bases each). This CDR3 has 16 residues. Trimming shortened V by 1 base and J by 4 bases, and 15 bases separated the two germline ends. From germline, CDR1 is SGHNT and CDR2 YYREEE (reference sequence). CDR3 amino acids: CASSLKLPGLYNEQFF. The CDR3, as DNA: TGTGCCAGCAGCTTGAAATTACCGGGGCTATACAATGAGCAGTTCTTC.

In its sample, this clonotype was seen once. The chain is built from TRBV5-1 and TRBJ1-1; 7 bases fit TRBD1. V was pared by 4 bases and J by 4 bases, with 10 bases of the junction left unmatched. Germline CDR1 is SGHRS and CDR2 is YFSETQ. This CDR3 is 15 amino acids long. For the CDR3, the DNA is TGCGCCAGCAGCCAAGACGGACAGGCGGTCACTGAAGCTTTCTTT. It codes for CASSQDGQAVTEAFF.

The rearrangement joins TRBV29-1 to TRBJ1-2, with D hard to call. CDR1 and CDR2 from the germline V gene are SQVTM and ANQGSEA. The length of the CDR3 is 12 residues. Trimming shortened V by 4 bases and J by 5 bases, and 11 bases separated the two germline ends. The CDR3 spells CSVANWGYGYTF. The CDR3 DNA sequence: TGCAGCGTTGCGAATTGGGGTTATGGCTACACCTTC.

The rearrangement joins TRBV7-2 to TRBJ2-3, with D uncertain. The CDR3 has 15 amino acids. Germline lookup yields CDR1 SGHTA and CDR2 FQGNSA. Trimming pared 3 bases from V and 2 bases from J, leaving 12 bases between. The CDR3 DNA reads as TGTGCCAGCAGCTTTCGAAGAGACTTCACAGATACGCAGTATTTT. Residues: CASSFRRDFTDTQYF.

The rearrangement uses TRBV4-2 and TRBJ2-2, with 8 bases fitting TRBD1. Trimming removed 4 bases from V and 3 bases from J; junction bases left unmatched: 7. This CDR3 is 16 amino acids long. CDR1 and CDR2 from the germline V gene are LGHNA and YNFKEQ. CDR3 sequence reads: CASSLRQGTYTGELFF. The DNA of the CDR3 is TGTGCCAGCAGCCTAAGACAGGGGACCTACACCGGGGAGCTGTTTTTT.

This clonotype has a single count. This chain links TRBV29-1 with TRBJ2-5; no clear D. The CDR3 is 13 residues long. V was cut by 2 bases and J by 0 bases, with 7 bases left in between. In germline, CDR1 is SQVTM, CDR2 ANQGSEA. The CDR3 is CSVELQYQETQYF. The CDR3 DNA follows: TGCAGCGTTGAACTGCAGTACCAAGAGACCCAGTACTTC.

The chain is built from TRBV30 and TRBJ2-2; D tentatively reads TRBD1 or TRBD2 (6 bases each). The CDR3 is 13 amino acids. CDR1 is GTSNPN, CDR2 SVGIG, per germline (reference sequence). V was clipped by 3 bases and J by 5 bases, with 10 bases between them. CDR3 protein: CAWRGGRTGELFF. The CDR3 DNA is TGTGCCTGGAGGGGGGGCCGGACCGGGGAGCTGTTTTTT.

The rearrangement links TRBV18 to TRBJ2-1; D might be TRBD2 (7 bases). The CDR3 length is 15 residues. V gave up 6 bases and J gave up 7 bases, with 19 bases separating them. The V gene's germline CDR1 is KGHSH and CDR2 LQKENI. The DNA of the CDR3 is TGTGCCAGCTCCCCTACCGCGGGGGCTTGGAATGAGCAGTTCTTC. Its translation is CASSPTAGAWNEQFF.